The source of this T cell receptor (beta chain) is a study of blood T cells in healthy people across ages (dated by TCRdb to the mid-2010s). In terms of the full investigation: Template switching captured roughly one uniquely barcoded TCR beta cDNA molecule per two T cells in model experiments. To track age-related changes in TCR beta repertoire diversity, the study relied on deep sequencing normalized with unique cDNA molecular identifiers. Donors were grouped into four age groups: young (average approximately 15 years), middle-aged (under 40), aged (approximately 67) and long-lived (just over 80). To avoid experimental bias, donors of different ages were distributed randomly across sequencing lanes. For two donors (one aged 18 to 29 and one aged 80 or older), the study analyzed two additional independent replicas of 1 million unique cDNA reads from the same blood draw. The investigation overall reported the following: Bulk unsorted PBMC profiling prevented conclusive comparison of naive and antigen-experienced compartments. A strong correlation was found between observed TCR beta diversity and the percentage of naive T cells measured by flow cytometry. As age increased, observed TCR beta diversity per million T cells dropped in a roughly linear way, and a significant reduction was already evident by age approximately 40. Total diversity estimates from one million sequenced T cells were considered lower bounds and underestimates. Donor CMV infection status was unknown, potentially confounding age-related changes in expanded clonotypes. The long-lived group showed more naive CD4+ T cells, fewer expanded clones and increased TCR diversity than the aged group, suggesting age selection.

The 39 donors, aged 6 to 90 years, were systemically healthy Caucasian individuals from Russia. Roughly 9.5 milliliters of peripheral blood were drawn from each donor into EDTA-treated Vacutainer tubes. Ficoll-Paque density-gradient centrifugation was used to isolate PBMCs, with at least 7 million obtained per sample. Trizol reagent was used to extract total RNA from the PBMCs, yielding at least 6 micrograms per sample. Naive CD45RAhigh/CD27high T cell percentages were measured by flow cytometry on a PBMC aliquot from every donor. CDR1 and CDR2 were assigned from the germline V gene as SGDLS and YYNGEE. The trim is 0 bases for V and 2 bases for J, with a gap of 15 bases between the germline ends. Taken from cysteine to phenylalanine, the CDR3 has 16 residues. Of all the DNA, just the CDR3 is kept, 48 bases in frame from base 1. This clonotype occurred a few times. What this receptor recognizes is not known. No much larger clonotype is one base removed from it; base qualities were not supplied.

Libraries came from 5' RACE. Sequencing was carried out with an Illumina HiSeq 2500. The second PCR ran for roughly 7 to 11 cycles and used a J-beta primer mix along with a sample-barcoded 5' primer. Each TCR beta cDNA molecule received a unique molecular identifier from a template-switch 5' adaptor carrying 12 random nucleotides. Each sample yielded at least 2.5 million CDR3-containing paired-end reads. All of the RNA was converted into first-strand cDNA using the Mint cDNA synthesis kit, with a TRBC-specific oligonucleotide serving as the primer. Following uracil-DNA glycosylase treatment, a first 18-cycle PCR with universal primers M1SS and BC2_uni_R was performed on all cDNA. The original pipeline was this. Each sample was normalized by randomly selecting 1 million high-quality reads, each carrying a distinct molecular identifier. Reads sharing molecular identifiers were discarded rather than binned into consensus sequences. MiTCR, run with a Q25 quality threshold and the strictest error-elimination algorithm, handled CDR3 identification, clonotype clustering and error correction. Lower-bound total TCR beta diversity was estimated with a nonparametric unseen species model using Euler transformation. TCRdb applied fastp at Q25 and MiXCR to the public reads, then kept only in-frame beta chains. Each CDR3 protein appears once, grouped with its most common genes and DNA. The V and J calls follow TCRdb's processing rather than the paper's. For this sample there are 800,000 or so distinct CDR3 sequences; 46% appear just once. In total, the top ten clones hold around 18% of the sample.

The clonotype originates from a man older than 75 in good health. The material sequenced was blood. The sequence links TRBV9 to TRBJ2-7; the D element could tentatively be TRBD1 or TRBD2, as 5 bases agree for each. The CDR3 region: CASSVVWDAGPYEQYF. The sequenced DNA is TGTGCCAGCAGCGTAGTATGGGACGCCGGGCCCTACGAGCAGTACTTC.